The next 8 T cell receptor beta chains were all read from a single sample in a study of regulatory T cells in long-lasting Graves disease. As to time point: newly diagnosed GD, antithyroid drugs for less than 3 months. After RNA was extracted from PBMCs, the TCR library was made from it. To make TCR beta libraries, researchers used iRepertoire HTBI primers and Arm-PCR of CDR3 regions. From the multiplex PCR reads, TCRdb called clonotypes with MiXCR, one entry per CDR3 protein. Among roughly 500,000 distinct CDR3 sequences listed, approximately 12% were seen once. This sample was also put to use in a study of T cells in Graves' hyperthyroidism and ophthalmopathy.

Material: peripheral blood mononuclear cells (PBMCs), obtained at new diagnosis, from a patient treated with antithyroid drugs. Receptor source: a woman between 25 and 40 years old with Graves disease.

V usage is TRBV7-9 and J usage is TRBJ2-1; D possibly corresponds to TRBD2 (5 bases). The CDR3 spans 15 residues. CDR1 SEHNR and CDR2 FQNEAQ come from the germline V gene (reference sequence). The ends were cut back, 3 bases at V and 7 bases at J, with 16 bases in the middle. The CDR3 region has the DNA TGTGCCAGCAGCTTTGGCTCCCCGGGGATTAATGAGCAGTTCTTC. Amino acid sequence: CASSFGSPGINEQFF.

This clonotype was picked up many times. The V gene is TRBV14, the J gene TRBJ2-3, with D possibly being TRBD2 (5 bases). CDR3 length equals 13 residues. Trimming shortened V by 5 bases and J by 4 bases, and 10 bases separated the two germline ends. Per germline, CDR1 SGHDN and CDR2 FVKESK. CDR3 bases: TGTGCCAGCAGCACACAACTAGCAGATACGCAGTATTTT. As protein: CASSTQLADTQYF.

The chain links TRBV19 to TRBJ1-1; the match to TRBD1 covers 7 bases. Germline CDR1 reads LNHDA; CDR2 reads SQIVND (reference sequence). This CDR3 is 18 amino acids long. The trim removed 3 bases at V and 5 bases at J, leaving 18 bases unmatched. CDR3 in DNA: TGTGCCAGTAGTATGAGGGACAGAACTTTATCTCGGAGGACTGAAGCTTTCTTT. Translating gives CASSMRDRTLSRRTEAFF.

The J gene is TRBJ2-7, the V gene TRBV5-1; 7 nucleotides line up with TRBD1. Per germline, CDR1 SGHRS and CDR2 YFSETQ. With 1 base clipped from V and 5 bases from J, the junction kept 12 bases outside the gene matches. This CDR3 region has 16 residues. In DNA form, the CDR3 reads TGCGCCAGCAGCTTGTTTCCGACAGGGTCTTCCCACGAGCAGTACTTC. Translating it yields CASSLFPTGSSHEQYF.

This clonotype was picked up a small number of times. This rearrangement joins TRBV19 to TRBJ2-1, with 12 bases that match TRBD2. Losses at the gene ends were 5 bases for V and 9 bases for J; bases not matched to a gene: 11. This CDR3 spans 16 amino acids. Germline V gives CDR1 LNHDA, CDR2 SQIVND (reference sequence). CDR3 coding DNA: TGTGCCAGTAGTGGAAGCCTAGCGGGAGGGCCCCTTGAGCAGTTCTTC. This gives the protein CASSGSLAGGPLEQFF.

The rearrangement links TRBV4-3 to TRBJ1-2; D not certain. The CDR3 spans 14 residues. Germline V gene sequence: CDR1 LGHNA, CDR2 YSLEER. Between the trimmed V and J ends, which lost 1 base and 8 bases, there was a span of 14 bases. The CDR3 DNA reads TGCGCCAGCAGCCAAGCCCGGAGCGGCCGGGGCTACACCTTC. Translating it yields CASSQARSGRGYTF.

V gene TRBV28 combines with J gene TRBJ1-1; possibly TRBD1 for D (5 bases). V was cut by 6 bases and J by 4 bases, with 18 bases left in between. CDR3 length: 15 residues. CDR1 and CDR2 from the germline V gene are MDHEN and SYDVKM. The CDR3 here is CASSPHGAVGTEAFF. The CDR3 nucleotides read TGTGCCAGCAGCCCCCACGGGGCGGTCGGCACTGAAGCTTTCTTT.

The chain recombines TRBV5-5 with TRBJ2-5; TRBD2 might be the D (5 bases). The germline CDR1 and CDR2 sequences are SGHKS and YYEKEE (reference sequence). This CDR3 has 14 amino acids. Trimming took off 4 bases at V and 5 bases at J, with 15 bases between the two ends. The CDR3 DNA reads as TGTGCCAGCAGCCTGAGAGGGTTCGGGGAGACCCAGTACTTC. Its protein is CASSLRGFGETQYF.